This TCR beta chain was sequenced in a study of blood T cells in healthy people across ages. Trimming took 4 bases from V and 0 from J, leaving 10 bases between them. Germline CDR1 is SGHTA and CDR2 is FQGNSA. This CDR3 is built from 15 residues. A second PCR of 7 to 11 cycles used a sample-barcoded 5' primer and a J-beta primer mix. MiXCR was run by TCRdb on the 5' RACE reads, yielding one entry per CDR3 protein. This table holds about 1.4 million distinct CDR3 sequences, 45% to 70% found once. The receptor was derived from a man younger than 35 in good health. J is TRBJ1-3 and V is TRBV7-2; D perhaps matches TRBD1 (5 bases). The sample consisted of blood. CDR3 bases: TGTGCCAGCAGCTATATACAGGACTCTGGAAACACCATATATTTT. This translates into CASSYIQDSGNTIYF.